These T cell receptor beta chains were read from a single sample in a study of blood T cell repertoires in COVID-19. Some clones are missing from TCRdb's copy, which holds only in-frame ones; the method was immunoSEQ multiplex PCR. The data contain about 260,000 clones, roughly 84% of them singletons. The sequencing sample was made of peripheral blood. These receptors all come from a human donor in a cohort sampled during active COVID-19. Both conserved end residues are part of each CDR3. Clone sizes are given selectively: once, few, many, or a class where the clone is expanded.

>-|TRBV7-8
CASSSQGARVNTEAFF
>-|TRBV11-2
CASSHGGYQPQHF
>-|TRBV5-1
CASSWTGAGNQPQHF
>-|TRBV2
CASRLTSGVPYEQYF
>-|TRBV5-4
CASSSPQGLLHGYTF
>-|TRBV19
CASIPQGAWEAFF
>few|TRBV6-5
CASSYSRGRNYEQYF
>-|TRBV5-1
CASSLATAGGTEAFF
>-|TRBV2
CASKVSGLSTGELFF
>-|TRBV28
CASSLAGFNYGYTF
>-|TRBV4-3
CASSQGVLGEKLFF
>-|TRBV7-8
CASSLTGFSYGYTF
>-|TRBV5-4
CASSLITSGAGELFF
>-|TRBV6-5
CASRAGTGINNTF
>-|TRBV29-1
CSVEPPTRGRGISPNTDTQYF
>-|TRBV19
CASSPRTGGSNQPQHF
>-|TRBV5-1
CASSFHSTGEVGTDTQYF
>once|TRBV5-6
CASSLEAGWSYEQYF
>-|TRBV6-4
CASSFVNWTGKEYTEAFF
>-|TRBV7-8
CASSKGLARGSTGELFF
>-|TRBV5-4
CASRTDILQNTEAFF
>-|TRBV7-3
CASSPFPSAAPSTQYF
>few|TRBV5-6
CASSFGVTGADYGYTF
>-|TRBV5-4
CASSFSASTDTQYF
>-|TRBV27
CASTKNRGPSSYNEQFF
>-|TRBV12-3/TRBV12-4
CASSLGRSFGYTF
>-|TRBV12-3/TRBV12-4
CASSKGQNQPQHF
>-|TRBV6-5
CATHVWPGYEQYF
>-|TRBV10-2
CASRWMRAGVNGYTF
>-|TRBV27
CATLPRGTGLNTGELFF
>-|TRBV15
CATSRDGTSGRFYEQYF
>-|TRBV9
CASSPRVGDSEQYF
>-|TRBV28
CASSFLGTRTNQPQHF
>-|TRBV27
CASSLDEGNTGELFF
>-|TRBV6-2/TRBV6-3
CASSYPGAKNIQYF
>-|TRBV29-1
CSIDHTGGEQYF
>-|TRBV10-3
CAIRSAGVSQNTEAFF
>-|TRBV19
CASRQDSAGANVLTF
>-|TRBV7-2
CASSFIAGAADTQYF
>-|TRBV15
CATSRGANFGGYTF
>-|TRBV9
CASSVVGPGTGELFF
>-|TRBV4-2
CASSHPVVAGAEQYF